The sequence of this TCR beta chain was determined in a study of tissue T cells after allogeneic stem cell transplantation (dated 2022 in TCRdb). In terms of the full investigation: The study profiled TCR beta repertoires across many tissues from research autopsies of patients with and without GVHD, plus mouse models of GVHD. The human part of the study was a prospective observational study with no blinding and no randomization. The study at large found these results: The patient cohort was small and varied clinically, and sampling depth was recognized as a limitation. Only a few T cell clones appeared in more than one patient, yet motif-based clustering showed tissue-specific repertoire signatures that were shared between patients. Which tissue TCRs were alloreactive or antigen-specific was not determined in the study, and some of the clones might have been host cells that persisted. Blood and spleen T cells captured only a limited portion of the TCR repertoire detected in tissues, in both patients and mice. Within patients, how anatomically similar tissues were was a major factor shaping TCR repertoire composition, regardless of disease or transplant status.

By share, this clone ranks as medium-sized (0.01 to 0.1%). The antigen it recognizes is unknown. Gene labels and germline sequences for this entry follow the mouse. The read terminates 1 residue before the CDR3 end, so the remaining end is supplied by the germline J gene. The library was obtained by the immunoSEQ multiplex PCR assay. TCRbeta CDR3 sequencing was done by Adaptive Biotechnologies at survey depth, reporting CDR3 sequences, V/J genes, productive frequency and template counts. Amplification of TCR beta CDR3 regions started from genomic DNA instead of RNA. In the original analysis: Jensen-Shannon divergence served to quantify pairwise repertoire overlap between tissues, with 0 meaning identical and 1 meaning complete divergence. Tissues were grouped by single-linkage agglomerative hierarchical clustering of pairwise JSD values, and the clustering results were shown as dendrograms. GLIPH2 was run on all patient samples with simulation_depth 1000, kmer_min_depth 3, cdr3_length_cutoff 8, keeping groups with more than two unique CDR3s. In a standardized tissue-overlap score, Jaccard GLIPH-group overlap across patients was extrapolated to a standard repertoire size of 1000 clones. Associations of diversity with clinical or experimental variables used linear mixed-effect models with tissue fixed effects and individual random effects. In its TCRdb copy, this immuneACCESS table keeps in-frame sequences only and misses some clones. Where compared with another copy, unresolved V genes explain less than half of these, and the others have no known cause. V, J and clone size reflect that table, while D and trimming were determined from the DNA. For this sample there are 4,000 to 6,000 clones; around a third appear just once. Of the sample, approximately 4.6% falls within the top ten clones.

The germline V gene (reference sequence) sets CDR1 to KGHPV and CDR2 to FQNQEV. The CDR3 runs 16 residues from the cysteine to the phenylalanine. Shown are 45 bases from within the CDR3, in frame from base 1. From V the trimming removes 2 bases and from J it removes 0 bases, while the gene matches leave 5 bases of the junction unaccounted for. Per the publication, the time point label means: mouse harvest day 14 after allogeneic transplant. Each mouse graft consisted of 10^7 T-cell-depleted bone marrow cells plus 10^6 splenic CD5+ T cells and was given by tail vein injection. GVHD in mice was modeled with a major MHC-mismatch B6 (H2b) into BALB/c (H2d) model, and tissues were profiled at day 7 or 14. On day 7 or 14 post-transplant, mouse tissues and retro-orbital blood were harvested with separate sterile tools for each animal, and livers were flushed beforehand. Before genomic DNA isolation with the DNeasy Blood & Tissue Kit, mouse tissues were minced with razor blades in buffered saline.

The chain is made from TRBV26 and TRBJ1-1, and TRBD1 matches 8 of the central bases. The TCR originated in a female BALB/c mouse given C57BL/6 T cells with graft-versus-host disease after an allogeneic hematopoietic cell transplant. The source material was skin. CDR3 reads: CASSLSGQGANTEVFF. Partial CDR3 DNA: TGTGCCAGCAGTCTGAGTGGACAGGGAGCAAACACAGAAGTCTTC.